This paragraph reports one T cell receptor beta chain. The target of this receptor is not known. Per-base quality was not reported, and no clone a single base away is much larger than it. This entry comes from a study of CD8+CD57+ T cells in acquired aplastic anemia listed by TCRdb under 2018. Regarding the research as a whole: On average, sorted CD4+ and CD8+ cells yielded 3.2 ug of extracted DNA, with a range of roughly 0.18 to 30 ug. For healthy donor samples, the average read count was approximately 10 million for CD4+ cells and around 12 million for CD8+ cells. The paper as a whole reports these results and caveats: Around 31 CD8+ CDR3 sequences were shared between patients and controls but appeared highly expressed in patients and within their immunodominant clones. No significant difference in CD8+ Simpson's diversity was found between patients and healthy controls (P=0.060).

Genomic DNA was used as template for profiling of TCR beta VDJ combinations and CDR3 sequences. TCR repertoire sequencing was run on an Illumina HiSeq 2000. In the original analysis: Repertoire assessment relied on Simpson's diversity index, CDR3 size and DJ length profiles, and TRBV/TRBJ rearrangement plots. Whichever DNA sequence was most abundant in the deep sequencing data was defined as the immunodominant clone. CDR3 amino acid sequences were screened for sharing across subjects and compared with published repertoires and the VDJdb database. TCRdb applied fastp at Q25 and MiXCR to the public reads, then kept only in-frame beta chains. Every entry covers one CDR3 protein and lists the most common genes and DNA from its rows. The V and J calls were determined by TCRdb, not by the authors. This sample lists 190,000 or so distinct CDR3 sequences; over 60% were detected once. 25% to 35% of the sample rests with the top ten.

In the study, sorted CD4+ and CD8+ blood T cells from patients with severe aplastic anemia and from healthy subjects underwent deep sequencing of TCR repertoires. Ficoll-Paque density gradient centrifugation was used to isolate peripheral blood mononuclear cells. CD4+ and CD8+ T cells were sorted by FACS or magnetic beads before DNA extraction. Taken from the germline V gene, the CDR1 and CDR2 loops are SGHRS and YFSETQ. The CDR3 has 15 amino acids, counting the end cysteine and phenylalanine. Only the CDR3 DNA stays, 45 bases, in frame from base 1. Germline trimming: 0 bases from V, 9 bases from J; junction bases outside gene matches: 9.

The clonotype originates from a human donor in good health. The rearrangement combines TRBV5-1 with TRBJ2-1; 7 bases in between match TRBD1. The material sequenced was sorted CD4+, CD8+, or CD8+CD57+ T cells (not recorded which) from PBMCs. The bases are TGCGCCAGCAGCTTGGGAGACAGGGCGAGCGGTGAGCAGTTCTTC. Its amino acids are CASSLGDRASGEQFF.